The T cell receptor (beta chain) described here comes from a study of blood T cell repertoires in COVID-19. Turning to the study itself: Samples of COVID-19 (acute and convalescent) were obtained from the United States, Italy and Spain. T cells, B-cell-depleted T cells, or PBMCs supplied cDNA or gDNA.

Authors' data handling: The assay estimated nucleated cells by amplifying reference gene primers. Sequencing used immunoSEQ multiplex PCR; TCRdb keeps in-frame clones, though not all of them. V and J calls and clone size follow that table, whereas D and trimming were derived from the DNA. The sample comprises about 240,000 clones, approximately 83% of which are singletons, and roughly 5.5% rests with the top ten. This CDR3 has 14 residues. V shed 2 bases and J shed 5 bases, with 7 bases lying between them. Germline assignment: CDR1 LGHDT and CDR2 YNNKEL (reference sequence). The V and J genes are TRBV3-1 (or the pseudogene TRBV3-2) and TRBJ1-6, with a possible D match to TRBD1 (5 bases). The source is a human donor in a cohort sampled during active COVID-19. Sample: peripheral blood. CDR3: CASSQRQNNSPLHF. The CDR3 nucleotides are TGTGCCAGCAGCCAAAGACAGAATAATTCACCCCTCCACTTT.